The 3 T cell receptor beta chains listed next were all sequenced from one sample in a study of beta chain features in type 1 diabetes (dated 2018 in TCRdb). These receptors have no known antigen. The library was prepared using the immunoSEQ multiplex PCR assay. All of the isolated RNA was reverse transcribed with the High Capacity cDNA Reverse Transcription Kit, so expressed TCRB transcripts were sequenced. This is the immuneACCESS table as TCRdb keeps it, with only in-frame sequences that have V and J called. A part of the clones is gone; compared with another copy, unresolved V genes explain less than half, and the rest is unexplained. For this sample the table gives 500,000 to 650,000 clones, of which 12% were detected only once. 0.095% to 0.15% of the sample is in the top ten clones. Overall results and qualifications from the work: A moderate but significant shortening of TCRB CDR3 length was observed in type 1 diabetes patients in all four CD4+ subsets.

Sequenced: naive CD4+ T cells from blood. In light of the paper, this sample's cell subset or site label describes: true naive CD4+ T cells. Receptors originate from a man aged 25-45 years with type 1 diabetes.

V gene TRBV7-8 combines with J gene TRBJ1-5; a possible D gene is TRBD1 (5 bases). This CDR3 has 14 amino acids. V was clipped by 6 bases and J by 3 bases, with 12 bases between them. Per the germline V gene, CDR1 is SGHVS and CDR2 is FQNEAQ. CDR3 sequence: CASSSREDNQPQHF. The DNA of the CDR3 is TGTGCCAGCAGTTCCAGGGAGGACAATCAGCCCCAGCATTTT. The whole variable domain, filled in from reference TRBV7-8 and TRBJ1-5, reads GAGVSQSPRYKVAKRGQDVALRCDPISGHVSLFWYQQALGQGPEFLTYFQNEAQLDKSGLPSDRFFAERPEGSVSTLKIQRTQQEDSAVYLCASSSREDNQPQHFGDGTRLSIL.

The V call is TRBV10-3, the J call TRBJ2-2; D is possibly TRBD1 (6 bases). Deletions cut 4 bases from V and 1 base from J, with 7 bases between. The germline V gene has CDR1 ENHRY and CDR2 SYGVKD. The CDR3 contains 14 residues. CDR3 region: CAISGGQNTGELFF. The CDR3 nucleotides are TGTGCCATCAGTGGGGGACAGAACACCGGGGAGCTGTTTTTT.

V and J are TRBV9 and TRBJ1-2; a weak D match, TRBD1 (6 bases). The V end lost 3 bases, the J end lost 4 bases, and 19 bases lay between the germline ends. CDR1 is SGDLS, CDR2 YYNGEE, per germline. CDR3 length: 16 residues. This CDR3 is CASSDRLDSPIYGYTF. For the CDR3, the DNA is TGTGCCAGCAGCGATCGTTTGGACAGCCCCATCTATGGCTACACCTTC.